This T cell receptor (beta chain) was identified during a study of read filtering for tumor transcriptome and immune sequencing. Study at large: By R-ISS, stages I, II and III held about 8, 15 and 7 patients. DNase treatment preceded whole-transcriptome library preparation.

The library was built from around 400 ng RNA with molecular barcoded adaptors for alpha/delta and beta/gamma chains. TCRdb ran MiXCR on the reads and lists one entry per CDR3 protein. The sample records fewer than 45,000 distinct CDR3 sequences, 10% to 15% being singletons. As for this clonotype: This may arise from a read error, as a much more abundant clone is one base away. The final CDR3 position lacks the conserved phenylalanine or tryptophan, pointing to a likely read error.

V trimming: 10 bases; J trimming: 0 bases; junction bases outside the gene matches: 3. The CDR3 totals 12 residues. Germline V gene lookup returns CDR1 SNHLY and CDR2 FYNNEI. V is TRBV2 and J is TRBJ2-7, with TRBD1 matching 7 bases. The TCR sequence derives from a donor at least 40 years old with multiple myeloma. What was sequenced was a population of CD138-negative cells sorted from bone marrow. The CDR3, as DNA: TGTGCCACCAGGGACAGCTCCTACGAGCAGTACTTG. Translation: CATRDSSYEQYL.